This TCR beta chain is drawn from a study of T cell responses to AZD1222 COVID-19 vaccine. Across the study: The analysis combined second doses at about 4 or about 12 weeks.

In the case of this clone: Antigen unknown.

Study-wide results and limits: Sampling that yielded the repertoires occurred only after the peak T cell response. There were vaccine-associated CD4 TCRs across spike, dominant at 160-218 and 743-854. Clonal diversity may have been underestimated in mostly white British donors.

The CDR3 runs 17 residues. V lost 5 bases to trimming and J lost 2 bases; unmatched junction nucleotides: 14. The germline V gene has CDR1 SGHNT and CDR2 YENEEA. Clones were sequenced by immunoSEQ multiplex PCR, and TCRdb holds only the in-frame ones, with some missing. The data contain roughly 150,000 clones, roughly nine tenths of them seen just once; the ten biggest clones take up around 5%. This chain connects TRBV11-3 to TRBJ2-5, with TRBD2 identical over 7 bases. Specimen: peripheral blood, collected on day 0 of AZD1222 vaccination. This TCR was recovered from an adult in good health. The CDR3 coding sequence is TGTGCCAGCAGCCCACCGCCGGTGCCTAGCGGACAAGAGACCCAGTACTTC. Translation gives CASSPPPVPSGQETQYF. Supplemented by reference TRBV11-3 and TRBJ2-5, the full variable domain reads EAGVVQSPRYKIIEKKQPVAFWCNPISGHNTLYWYLQNLGQGPELLIRYENEEAVDDSQLPKDRFSAERLKGVDSTLKIQPAELGDSAVYLCASSPPPVPSGQETQYFGPGTRLLVL.